The 2 T cell receptor beta chains reported below all come from one sample, sequenced in a study of cytomegalovirus exposure and HLA in healthy donors (dated by TCRdb to about 2017). Library method: the immunoSEQ multiplex PCR assay. As stored in TCRdb, this immuneACCESS dataset retains in-frame rearrangements with V and J assigned. A fraction of the clones does not appear; measured against another copy, unresolved V genes explain less than half of the discrepancy, and the remainder lacks a known reason. The sample data list about 72,000 clones, and roughly 94% of these were observed just once. The biggest ten clones account for 0.55% to 0.8% of the sample. What was sequenced was PBMCs. Receptor source: a woman aged 18-30 years in good health and CMV-seronegative.

This clone turned up a few times. This chain uses TRBV9 with TRBJ1-4, with TRBD1 matching over 8 bases. Germline loops: CDR1 SGDLS, CDR2 YYNGEE. The CDR3 length is 16 residues. V was pared by 5 bases and J by 4 bases, with 10 bases of the junction left unmatched. The CDR3 spells CASSPTGGTYNEKLFF. CDR3 bases: TGTGCCAGCAGTCCAACAGGGGGGACCTATAATGAAAAACTGTTTTTT.

The V call is TRBV5-1, the J call TRBJ2-1, with D possibly being TRBD2 (6 bases). V was shortened by 5 bases and J by 1 base, with 10 bases between the two germline ends. The CDR3 loop spans 14 amino acids. Germline V lookup: CDR1 SGHRS, CDR2 YFSETQ. This chain's CDR3 is CASSSGGSYNEQFF. For the CDR3, the DNA is TGCGCCAGCAGTTCCGGGGGATCCTACAATGAGCAGTTCTTC.